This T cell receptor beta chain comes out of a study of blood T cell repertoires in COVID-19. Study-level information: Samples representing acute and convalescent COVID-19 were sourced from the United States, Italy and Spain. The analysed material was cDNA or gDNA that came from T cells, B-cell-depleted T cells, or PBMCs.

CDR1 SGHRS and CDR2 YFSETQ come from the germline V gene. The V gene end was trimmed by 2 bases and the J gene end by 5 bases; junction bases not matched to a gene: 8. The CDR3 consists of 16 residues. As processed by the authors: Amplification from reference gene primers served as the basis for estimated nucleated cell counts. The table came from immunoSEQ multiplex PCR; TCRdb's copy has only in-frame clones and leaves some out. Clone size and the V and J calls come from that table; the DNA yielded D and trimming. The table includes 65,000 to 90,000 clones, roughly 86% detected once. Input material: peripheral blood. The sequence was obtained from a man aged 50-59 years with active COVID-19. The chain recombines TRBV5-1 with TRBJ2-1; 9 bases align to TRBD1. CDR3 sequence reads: CASSFRSGTGNNEQFF. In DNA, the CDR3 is TGCGCCAGCAGCTTTAGATCCGGGACAGGGAACAATGAGCAGTTCTTC.